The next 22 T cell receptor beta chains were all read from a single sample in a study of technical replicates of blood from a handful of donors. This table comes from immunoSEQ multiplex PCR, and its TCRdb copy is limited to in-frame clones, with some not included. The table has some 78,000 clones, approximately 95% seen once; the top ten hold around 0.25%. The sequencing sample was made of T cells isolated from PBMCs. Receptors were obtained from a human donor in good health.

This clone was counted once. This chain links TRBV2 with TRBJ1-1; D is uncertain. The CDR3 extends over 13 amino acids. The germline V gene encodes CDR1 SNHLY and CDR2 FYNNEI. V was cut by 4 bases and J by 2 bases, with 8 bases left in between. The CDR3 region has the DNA TGTGCCAGCAGTGTGGAGAAAAACACTGAAGCTTTCTTT. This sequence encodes CASSVEKNTEAFF. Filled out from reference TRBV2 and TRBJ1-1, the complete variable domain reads EPEVTQTPSHQVTQMGQEVILRCVPISNHLYFYWYRQILGQKVEFLVSFYNNEISEKSEIFDDQFSVERPDGSNFTLKIRSTKLEDSAMYFCASSVEKNTEAFFGQGTRLTVV.

The CDR3 nucleotides are TGTGCCAGCAGCTCTCGGACTAGCGGGCTCTCCTACAATGAGCAGTTCTTC. Residues: CASSSRTSGLSYNEQFF. The rearrangement joins TRBV28 to TRBJ2-1; 11 bases line up with TRBD2. The CDR3 length is 17 residues. V shed 6 bases, J shed 0 bases, and the junction held 7 bases outside the gene matches. CDR1 and CDR2 (germline): MDHEN, SYDVKM.

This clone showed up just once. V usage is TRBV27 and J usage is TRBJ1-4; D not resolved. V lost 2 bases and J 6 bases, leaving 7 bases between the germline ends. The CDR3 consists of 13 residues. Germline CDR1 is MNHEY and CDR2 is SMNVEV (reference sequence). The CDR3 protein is CASSLRRDEKLFF. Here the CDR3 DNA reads TGTGCCAGCAGTTTACGGAGGGATGAAAAACTGTTTTTT.

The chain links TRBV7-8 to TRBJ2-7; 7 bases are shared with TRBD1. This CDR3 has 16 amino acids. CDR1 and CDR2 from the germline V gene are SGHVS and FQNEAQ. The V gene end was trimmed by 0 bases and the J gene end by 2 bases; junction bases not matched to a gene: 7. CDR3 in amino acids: CASSLAGTDGTYEQYF. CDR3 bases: TGTGCCAGCAGCTTAGCGGGGACAGATGGGACCTACGAGCAGTACTTC.

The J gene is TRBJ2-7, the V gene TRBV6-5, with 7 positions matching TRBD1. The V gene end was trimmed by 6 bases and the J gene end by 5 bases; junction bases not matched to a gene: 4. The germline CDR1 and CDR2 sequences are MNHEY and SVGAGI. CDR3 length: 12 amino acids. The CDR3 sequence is CASRATGDEQYF. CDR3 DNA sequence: TGTGCCAGCAGAGCTACAGGGGACGAGCAGTACTTC.

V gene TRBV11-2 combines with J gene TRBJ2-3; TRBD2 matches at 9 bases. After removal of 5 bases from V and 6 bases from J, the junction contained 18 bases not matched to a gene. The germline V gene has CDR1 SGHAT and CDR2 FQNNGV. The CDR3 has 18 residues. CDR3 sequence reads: CASSPPGQYLAGADTQYF. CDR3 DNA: TGTGCCAGCAGCCCCCCCGGACAGTATTTAGCGGGAGCCGATACGCAGTATTTT.

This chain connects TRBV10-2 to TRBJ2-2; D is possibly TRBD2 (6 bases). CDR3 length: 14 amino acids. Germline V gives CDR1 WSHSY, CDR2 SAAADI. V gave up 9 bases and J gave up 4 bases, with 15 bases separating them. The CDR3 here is CARAGPEGTGELFF. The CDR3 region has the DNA TGCGCCAGGGCGGGTCCGGAGGGCACCGGGGAGCTGTTTTTT.

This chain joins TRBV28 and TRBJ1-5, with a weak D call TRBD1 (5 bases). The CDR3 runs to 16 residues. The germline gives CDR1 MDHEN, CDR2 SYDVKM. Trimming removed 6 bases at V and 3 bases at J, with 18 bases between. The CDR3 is CASRRARVGNNQPQHF. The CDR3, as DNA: TGTGCCAGCAGACGAGCCAGGGTAGGGAACAATCAGCCCCAGCATTTT.

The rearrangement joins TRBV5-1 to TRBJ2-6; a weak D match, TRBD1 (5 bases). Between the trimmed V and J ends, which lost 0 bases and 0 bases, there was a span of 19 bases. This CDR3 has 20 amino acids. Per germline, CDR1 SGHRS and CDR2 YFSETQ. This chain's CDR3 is CASSLEKQAPIHSGANVLTF. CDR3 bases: TGCGCCAGCAGCTTGGAGAAACAGGCACCTATACACTCTGGGGCCAACGTCCTGACTTTC.

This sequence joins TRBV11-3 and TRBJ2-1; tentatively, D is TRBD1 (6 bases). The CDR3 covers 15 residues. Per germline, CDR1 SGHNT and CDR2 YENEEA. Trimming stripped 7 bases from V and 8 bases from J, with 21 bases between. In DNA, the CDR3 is TGTGCCAGCACCCCCGCGGGCAGGGGTGGCGATGAGCAGTTCTTC. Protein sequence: CASTPAGRGGDEQFF.

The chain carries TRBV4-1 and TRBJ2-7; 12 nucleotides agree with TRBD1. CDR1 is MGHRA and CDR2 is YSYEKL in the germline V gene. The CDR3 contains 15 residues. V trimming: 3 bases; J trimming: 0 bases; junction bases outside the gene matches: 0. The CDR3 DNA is TGCGCCAGCAGCCAGGGACAGGGGGCCTCCTACGAGCAGTACTTC. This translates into CASSQGQGASYEQYF.

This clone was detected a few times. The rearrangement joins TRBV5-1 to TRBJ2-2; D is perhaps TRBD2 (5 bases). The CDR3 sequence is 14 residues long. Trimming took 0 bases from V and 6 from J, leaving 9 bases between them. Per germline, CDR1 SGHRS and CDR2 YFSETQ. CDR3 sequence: CASSLGMGAGELFF. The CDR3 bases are TGCGCCAGCAGCTTGGGGATGGGAGCCGGGGAGCTGTTTTTT.

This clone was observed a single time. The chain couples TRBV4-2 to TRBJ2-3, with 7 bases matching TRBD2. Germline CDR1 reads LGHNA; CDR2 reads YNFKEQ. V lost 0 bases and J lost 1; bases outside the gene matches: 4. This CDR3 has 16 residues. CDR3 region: CASSQDRGEGTDTQYF. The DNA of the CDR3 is TGTGCCAGCAGCCAAGATCGGGGGGAAGGCACAGATACGCAGTATTTT.

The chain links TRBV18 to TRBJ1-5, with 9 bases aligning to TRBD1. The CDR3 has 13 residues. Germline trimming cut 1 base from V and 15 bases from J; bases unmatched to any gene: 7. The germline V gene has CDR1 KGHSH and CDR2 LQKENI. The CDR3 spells CASSPQRDREWHF. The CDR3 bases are TGTGCCAGCTCACCACAACGGGACAGGGAATGGCATTTT.

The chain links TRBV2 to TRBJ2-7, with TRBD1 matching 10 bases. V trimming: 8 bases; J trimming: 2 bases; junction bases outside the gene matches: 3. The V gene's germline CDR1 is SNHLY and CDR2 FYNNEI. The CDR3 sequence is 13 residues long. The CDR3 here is CASGGQGPYEQYF. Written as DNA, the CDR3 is TGTGCCAGCGGGGGACAGGGGCCCTACGAGCAGTACTTC.

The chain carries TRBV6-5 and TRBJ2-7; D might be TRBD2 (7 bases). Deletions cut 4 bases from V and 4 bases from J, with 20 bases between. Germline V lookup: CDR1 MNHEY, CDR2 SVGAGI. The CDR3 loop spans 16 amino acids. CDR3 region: CASSFYEGGVIYEQYF. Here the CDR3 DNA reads TGTGCCAGCAGTTTCTATGAAGGGGGGGTCATTTACGAGCAGTACTTC.

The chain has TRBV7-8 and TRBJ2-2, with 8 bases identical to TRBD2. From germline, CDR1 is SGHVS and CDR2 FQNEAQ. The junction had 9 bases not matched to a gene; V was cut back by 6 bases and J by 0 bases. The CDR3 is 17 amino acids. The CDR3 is CASRLRSGGANTGELFF. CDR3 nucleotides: TGTGCCAGCAGATTGCGCAGCGGGGGAGCGAACACCGGGGAGCTGTTTTTT.

CDR3 sequence: CSVDAGGGNTEAFF. For the CDR3, the DNA is TGCAGCGTTGACGCTGGGGGGGGGAACACTGAAGCTTTCTTT. The chain has TRBV29-1 and TRBJ1-1, with D possibly matching TRBD1 (5 bases). The CDR3 has 14 amino acids. Germline CDR1 reads SQVTM; CDR2 reads ANQGSEA. The V end lost 3 bases, the J end lost 1 base, and 12 bases lay between the germline ends.

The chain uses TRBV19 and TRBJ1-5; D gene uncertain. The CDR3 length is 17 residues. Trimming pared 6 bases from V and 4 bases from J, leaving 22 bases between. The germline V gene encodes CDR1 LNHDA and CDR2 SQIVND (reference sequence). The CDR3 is CASRGLAADLGNQPQHF. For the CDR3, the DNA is TGTGCCAGTAGAGGTTTAGCGGCAGATCTAGGAAATCAGCCCCAGCATTTT. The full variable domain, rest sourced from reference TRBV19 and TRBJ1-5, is DGGITQSPKYLFRKEGQNVTLSCEQNLNHDAMYWYRQDPGQGLRLIYYSQIVNDFQKGDIAEGYSVSREKKESFPLTVTSAQKNPTAFYLCASRGLAADLGNQPQHFGDGTRLSIL.

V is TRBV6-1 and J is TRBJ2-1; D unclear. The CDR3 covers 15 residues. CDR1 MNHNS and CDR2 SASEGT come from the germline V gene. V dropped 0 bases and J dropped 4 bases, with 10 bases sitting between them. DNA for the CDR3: TGTGCCAGCAGTGAAGCCAGGTTTACTTACAATGAGCAGTTCTTC. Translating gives CASSEARFTYNEQFF.

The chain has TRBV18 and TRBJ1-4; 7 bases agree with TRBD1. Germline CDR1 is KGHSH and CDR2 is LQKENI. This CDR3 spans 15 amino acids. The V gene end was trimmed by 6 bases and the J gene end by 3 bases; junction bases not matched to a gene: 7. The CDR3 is CASSSDRVANEKLFF. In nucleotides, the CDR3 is TGTGCCAGCTCGAGTGACAGGGTGGCTAATGAAAAACTGTTTTTT.

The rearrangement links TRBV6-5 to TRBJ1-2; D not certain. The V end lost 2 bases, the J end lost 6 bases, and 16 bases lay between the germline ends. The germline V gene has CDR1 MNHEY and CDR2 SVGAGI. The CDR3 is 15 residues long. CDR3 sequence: CASSYAIKGEDGYTF. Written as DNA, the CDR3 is TGTGCCAGCAGTTACGCAATAAAAGGCGAGGATGGCTACACCTTC.